This paragraph reports one T cell receptor (beta chain). This clonotype was detected many times. What antigen it recognizes has not been identified. No base-level quality is on record; no much larger clone is a single base apart. The germline V gene (reference sequence) provides CDR1 GTSNPN and CDR2 SVGIG. The cysteine opens and the phenylalanine closes a CDR3 of 15 amino acids. Only the CDR3 part of the read is kept: 45 bases, read in frame from the first base. Between the V and J ends, shortened by 4 bases and 7 bases respectively, the junction contains 20 bases. Reads for this sample came from an Illumina HiSeq 2500. Quantitative 5'-RACE with molecular barcodes was the method used to prepare the TCR beta libraries. The paper's processing steps were these. Disease-linked TCR variants were identified with a new computational method built on a probabilistic model of VDJ rearrangement. The raw public reads went through TCRdb reprocessing: fastp at Q25, MiXCR clone calling, in-frame beta chains kept. Each CDR3 protein gets just one entry, which takes the most common genes and DNA from the rows behind it. In this record, the V and J calls reflect TCRdb's handling and not the investigators' own analysis. Counted in this sample were 150,000 to 200,000 distinct CDR3 sequences; 15% to 20% of them appeared once. Jointly, the top ten make up 4.3% of the sample.

These data come from a study of CD8 T cells in ankylosing spondylitis (dated by TCRdb to the late 2010s). Context from the whole study: The study set out to find disease-linked TCR variants by profiling T cell receptor beta repertoires in ankylosing spondylitis patients and healthy donors. Peripheral blood was sampled, and synovial fluid was also collected from ankylosing spondylitis patients. The full study cohort comprised 20 to 30 ankylosing spondylitis patients and some 110 healthy donors.

What the authors observed across the whole study: The disease-linked clones showed a CD8+ phenotype and occurred at relatively low frequencies in peripheral blood. Significant enrichment of the disease-linked clones was reported in matched synovial fluid samples from ankylosing spondylitis patients. Some of the motif variants had been reported before in the synovial fluid and blood of reactive arthritis patients, a finding that suggests common disease-initiation mechanisms. A TCR beta motif made up of several highly homologous amino acid variants appeared to be characteristic of blood from ankylosing spondylitis patients.

The V and J segments used are TRBV30 and TRBJ2-1, and the D gene may be TRBD2, 5 bases matching. Sequenced: blood, either unsorted or a sorted T cell fraction (not recorded which). The TCR was taken from a male donor aged 5-30 years with ankylosing spondylitis or in good health (not recorded which). Donor details come from another sample of the same person, matched by shared clones. Here is the DNA: TGTGCCTGGAAGTATCGGACCCGAATAGCGAATGAGCAGTTCTTC. The translation is CAWKYRTRIANEQFF.